This T cell receptor (beta chain) came from a study of CD8 T cells in Susac syndrome. In germline, CDR1 is SGHNT, CDR2 YYREEE (reference sequence). This CDR3 is 14 amino acids long. V was shortened by 1 base and J by 5 bases, with 12 bases between the two germline ends. The RNA, about 0.45 to 1 ug, was put through reverse transcription using random hexamers. A multiplex approach, immunoSEQ multiplex PCR, amplified TCR beta CDR3 across 54 Vbeta and 13 Jbeta. From the immunoSEQ multiplex PCR reads, TCRdb called clonotypes with MiXCR, one entry per CDR3 protein. Of hundreds of thousands of distinct CDR3 sequences in the sample, approximately 95% were seen once.

V gene TRBV5-4 combines with J gene TRBJ1-1, with D perhaps matching TRBD1 (6 bases). The TCR originated in a human donor with multiple sclerosis. What was sequenced was CD4+ T cells from PBMCs. The CDR3 loop reads CASSLIQGGTEAFF. The DNA of the CDR3 is TGTGCCAGCAGCTTGATACAGGGAGGGACTGAAGCTTTCTTT.